The 28 T cell receptor beta chains listed next were all sequenced from one sample in a study of shared clonotypes between healthy human individuals (dated by TCRdb to 2019 to 2021). To prepare the library, the immunoSEQ multiplex PCR assay was applied. TCRdb holds this immuneACCESS table with in-frame rearrangements only. Some clones are missing; in checked studies, unresolved V genes explain under half, and the rest has no known cause. This sample gives millions of clones in total; roughly 94% of them show up just once. The ten most abundant clones make up 0.13% of the sample. The material sequenced was naive CD4+ T cells sorted from blood. The cell subset or site tag for this specimen amounts to: CD45RA+ positively selected. The source of these receptors is a man between 18 and 29 years old in good health.

The table lists this clone with a count of one. The genes are TRBV5-4 and TRBJ2-7; the match to TRBD1 covers 9 bases. Unmatched junction bases numbered 16, after V lost 4 bases and J lost 8 bases. The CDR3 extends over 16 amino acids. Germline V CDR1 and CDR2: SGHNT, YYREEE (reference sequence). The CDR3 coding sequence is TGTGCCAGCAGCGTAGGACAGGGGATAGCAACGTTTCAGCAGTACTTC. It codes for CASSVGQGIATFQQYF.

This clone was picked up one time. The chain combines TRBV11-3 with TRBJ1-1; the D gene is possibly TRBD1 (5 bases). V was cut by 1 base and J by 3 bases, with 12 bases left in between. Germline V gene sequence: CDR1 SGHNT, CDR2 YENEEA. CDR3 length equals 15 residues. The CDR3 bases are TGTGCCAGCAGCTTAGGTAGTGACAGAGACACTGAAGCTTTCTTT. Its translation is CASSLGSDRDTEAFF.

This clone was observed once. The V call is TRBV7-2, the J call TRBJ2-7; no clear D gene. The CDR3 extends over 13 amino acids. Trimming shortened V by 1 base and J by 3 bases, and 7 bases separated the two germline ends. Per the germline V gene, CDR1 is SGHTA and CDR2 is FQGNSA. The CDR3: CASSLDRFYEQYF. CDR3 DNA: TGTGCCAGCAGCTTAGACAGATTCTACGAGCAGTACTTC.

This chain connects TRBV28 to TRBJ1-5; D is perhaps TRBD1 (5 bases). CDR1 and CDR2 (germline): MDHEN, SYDVKM. V was shortened by 1 base and J by 5 bases, with 12 bases between the two germline ends. This CDR3 comprises 15 residues. The CDR3 spells CASSLSLGQYQPQHF. The CDR3 bases are TGTGCCAGCAGTTTATCCTTGGGGCAGTATCAGCCCCAGCATTTT.

The chain links TRBV9 to TRBJ2-5; 8 bases line up with TRBD2. The CDR3 sequence is 15 residues long. V shed 3 bases, J shed 7 bases, and the junction held 11 bases outside the gene matches. Germline CDR1 is SGDLS and CDR2 is YYNGEE. CDR3 nucleotide sequence: TGTGCCAGCAGCGACAGGACTAGCATTGGGGGGACCCAGTACTTC. Its translation is CASSDRTSIGGTQYF.

The CDR3 spells CASPERGDYGYTF. For the CDR3, the DNA is TGTGCCAGCCCTGAGCGGGGGGACTATGGCTACACCTTC. The genes are TRBV2 and TRBJ1-2; TRBD1 might be the D (5 bases). The CDR3 sequence is 13 residues long. The V gene's germline CDR1 is SNHLY and CDR2 FYNNEI. Trimming removed 8 bases at V and 3 bases at J, with 13 bases between. The whole variable domain, filled in from reference TRBV2 and TRBJ1-2, reads EPEVTQTPSHQVTQMGQEVILRCVPISNHLYFYWYRQILGQKVEFLVSFYNNEISEKSEIFDDQFSVERPDGSNFTLKIRSTKLEDSAMYFCASPERGDYGYTFGSGTRLTVV.

The J gene is TRBJ1-2, the V gene TRBV28, with 7 bases matching TRBD1. V trimming: 6 bases; J trimming: 6 bases; junction bases outside the gene matches: 10. Germline-derived CDR1 and CDR2 are MDHEN and SYDVKM. The CDR3 has 14 residues. The CDR3 region has the DNA TGTGCCAGCAGGGAGGAGACAGGGTGGAATGGCTACACCTTC. As protein: CASREETGWNGYTF.

The chain joins TRBV5-1 to TRBJ2-1; D uncertain. The V end was cut by 3 bases, the J end by 10 bases, with 14 bases between. CDR3 length: 13 amino acids. Germline assignment: CDR1 SGHRS and CDR2 YFSETQ. The CDR3 spells CASSSRVGLEQFF. CDR3 DNA sequence: TGCGCCAGCAGCTCCCGTGTGGGGTTAGAGCAGTTCTTC.

Of note for this clone: Other DNA sequences in this sample translate to the same CDR3. The CDR3 DNA is TGTGCCAGCAGTGAAGGTTTGGGCGGCTACACCTTC. Translation gives CASSEGLGGYTF. V is TRBV25-1 and J is TRBJ1-2; no reliable D call. CDR3 length: 12 residues. V was shortened by 2 bases and J by 8 bases, with 9 bases between the two germline ends. CDR1 and CDR2 from the germline V gene are MGHDK and SYGVNS.

The V and J genes are TRBV4-2 and TRBJ1-5, with D possibly being TRBD1 (6 bases). The CDR3 runs 15 residues. Germline CDR1 LGHNA, CDR2 YNFKEQ. V was cut by 0 bases and J by 6 bases, with 12 bases left in between. CDR3 coding DNA: TGTGCCAGCAGCCAAGATAGGGGGGGCGGTCAGCCCCAGCATTTT. It translates to CASSQDRGGGQPQHF.

The chain is built from TRBV6-1 and TRBJ2-2; no reliable D call. Germline lookup yields CDR1 MNHNS and CDR2 SASEGT. The CDR3 length is 13 residues. The V end was cut by 5 bases, the J end by 7 bases, with 11 bases between. The CDR3 loop is CASSPFRGGELFF. CDR3 bases: TGTGCCAGCAGTCCATTTCGTGGCGGGGAGCTGTTTTTT.

This CDR3 reads CAWSVIARGYNSPLHF. The CDR3 coding sequence is TGTGCCTGGAGTGTAATAGCCAGGGGCTATAATTCACCCCTCCACTTT. V is TRBV30 and J is TRBJ1-6; a weak D match, TRBD1 (6 bases). The V gene lost 0 bases and the J gene lost 3 bases, with 12 bases spanning the gap. This CDR3 has 16 residues. Germline values: CDR1 GTSNPN, CDR2 SVGIG (reference sequence). The full variable domain, in which reference TRBV30 and TRBJ1-6 provide the parts outside the CDR3, is SQTIHQWPATLVQPVGSPLSLECTVEGTSNPNLYWYRQAAGRGLQLLFYSVGIGQISSEVPQNLSASRPQDRQFILSSKKLLLSDSGFYLCAWSVIARGYNSPLHFGNGTRLTVT.

V is TRBV2 and J is TRBJ2-5; 8 bases match TRBD1. Germline V gene lookup returns CDR1 SNHLY and CDR2 FYNNEI. The CDR3 length is 15 residues. V gave up 8 bases and J gave up 5 bases; unmatched junction bases: 13. The CDR3 region is CASGTDRGVYETQYF. The DNA for the CDR3 is TGTGCCAGCGGGACCGACAGGGGAGTGTACGAGACCCAGTACTTC. Looking up the rest from reference TRBV2 and TRBJ2-5 gives the full variable domain: EPEVTQTPSHQVTQMGQEVILRCVPISNHLYFYWYRQILGQKVEFLVSFYNNEISEKSEIFDDQFSVERPDGSNFTLKIRSTKLEDSAMYFCASGTDRGVYETQYFGPGTRLLVL.

The rearrangement links TRBV7-3 to TRBJ1-6; weak D call: TRBD1 (5 bases). Per germline, CDR1 SGHTA and CDR2 FQGTGA. V lost 5 bases, J lost 5 bases, and 7 bases lay in between. The CDR3 consists of 13 residues. Here the CDR3 reads CASSPDNNSPLHF. CDR3 in DNA: TGTGCCAGCAGCCCGGACAATAATTCACCCCTCCACTTT.

The chain combines TRBV2 with TRBJ1-4, with TRBD1 matching over 7 bases. The CDR3 covers 12 residues. Unmatched junction bases numbered 6, after V lost 6 bases and J lost 11 bases. CDR1 is SNHLY and CDR2 is FYNNEI in the germline V gene. The CDR3 sequence: CASRRQGGKLFF. The CDR3 DNA is TGTGCCAGCAGAAGACAGGGAGGGAAACTGTTTTTT.

This chain joins TRBV7-2 and TRBJ2-2, with 8 bases that match TRBD1. The junction had 5 bases not matched to a gene; V was cut back by 6 bases and J by 8 bases. Germline values: CDR1 SGHTA, CDR2 FQGNSA. The CDR3 spans 13 residues. CDR3 in DNA: TGTGCCAGCAGTTGGGGACAGGCTGGGGAGCTGTTTTTT. Residues: CASSWGQAGELFF. The whole variable domain, remainder taken from reference TRBV7-2 and TRBJ2-2, is GAGVSQSPSNKVTEKGKDVELRCDPISGHTALYWYRQSLGQGLEFLIYFQGNSAPDKSGLPSDRFSAERTGGSVSTLTIQRTQQEDSAVYLCASSWGQAGELFFGEGSRLTVL.

The genes are TRBV10-2 and TRBJ1-1; weak D call: TRBD1 (5 bases). V lost 6 bases, J lost 1 base, and 9 bases lay in between. The CDR3 contains 13 residues. Germline V gene sequence: CDR1 WSHSY, CDR2 SAAADI. CDR3: CASRKTENTEAFF. The CDR3 DNA sequence: TGCGCCAGCAGGAAGACAGAGAACACTGAAGCTTTCTTT.

The V call is TRBV7-2, the J call TRBJ1-4; a possible D gene is TRBD1 (5 bases). Germline assignment: CDR1 SGHTA and CDR2 FQGNSA. CDR3 length: 15 amino acids. Trimming took 5 bases from V and 4 from J, leaving 14 bases between them. This chain's CDR3 is CASSPGGGVNEKLFF. CDR3 DNA sequence: TGTGCCAGCAGCCCCGGTGGGGGAGTTAATGAAAAACTGTTTTTT.

The CDR3 bases are TGTGCCAGCAGTGAAGCGCTTCTATTGGGGGGGACGCAGTATTTT. It codes for CASSEALLLGGTQYF. The rearrangement joins TRBV6-1 to TRBJ2-3; 7 nucleotides align to TRBD2. The CDR3 has 15 residues. Germline-derived CDR1 and CDR2 are MNHNS and SASEGT. V dropped 0 bases and J dropped 9; count of bases not matched to a gene: 9.

The chain carries TRBV9 and TRBJ1-2; TRBD1 matches 8 bases. Per the germline V gene, CDR1 is SGDLS and CDR2 is YYNGEE. The CDR3 covers 14 residues. Unmatched junction bases numbered 6, after V lost 0 bases and J lost 8 bases. This CDR3 reads CASSVVDRAGGYTF. The CDR3, as DNA: TGTGCCAGCAGCGTAGTGGACAGGGCGGGCGGCTACACCTTC.

V usage is TRBV28 and J usage is TRBJ2-1, with a weak D call TRBD2 (6 bases). Germline V gene data show CDR1 as MDHEN and CDR2 as SYDVKM. CDR3 length: 16 amino acids. The V end lost 6 bases, the J end lost 0 bases, and 15 bases lay between the germline ends. The CDR3 nucleotides are TGTGCCAGCAGAGGGAGGACTTGGAGCTCCTACAATGAGCAGTTCTTC. Its protein product is CASRGRTWSSYNEQFF.

In DNA form, the CDR3 reads TGTGCCAGCAGAATACAGACAGGGGGCGTCGGCTATGGCTACACCTTC. It is translated as CASRIQTGGVGYGYTF. V usage is TRBV27 and J usage is TRBJ1-2, with 10 bases aligning to TRBD1. This CDR3 is 16 amino acids long. The trim removed 6 bases at V and 4 bases at J, leaving 11 bases unmatched. CDR1 is MNHEY and CDR2 is SMNVEV in the germline V gene (reference sequence).

The genes are TRBV13 and TRBJ1-2; D is unresolved. The CDR3 contains 15 residues. Trimming stripped 1 base from V and 1 base from J, with 10 bases between. Looked up from germline, CDR1 is PRHDT and CDR2 is FYEKMQ (reference sequence). The CDR3 DNA follows: TGTGCCAGCAGCTTAGTTCCCACTAATAACTATGGCTACACCTTC. Translated, it gives CASSLVPTNNYGYTF.

The chain uses TRBV7-6 and TRBJ2-3, with 7 bases that match TRBD1. Germline loops: CDR1 SGHVS, CDR2 FNYEAQ. Losses at the gene ends were 5 bases for V and 0 bases for J; bases not matched to a gene: 5. The CDR3 runs to 15 residues. The CDR3 nucleotides read TGTGCCAGCAGCACCCCAGGGGGTAGCACAGATACGCAGTATTTT. This encodes CASSTPGGSTDTQYF.

The DNA for the CDR3 is TGTGCCAGCAGCCGAACGTGGACCATTCTTGAGCAGTTCTTC. It encodes CASSRTWTILEQFF. The rearrangement uses TRBV11-1 and TRBJ2-1; no definite D call. V lost 5 bases to trimming and J lost 9 bases, with 17 bases between them. Per germline, CDR1 SGHAT and CDR2 FQDESV (reference sequence). The CDR3 is 14 residues long.

With regard to this clone: In the same sample, other DNA sequences code for this CDR3. V gene TRBV28 combines with J gene TRBJ1-2, with no clear D. This CDR3 is built from 13 residues. V lost 1 base and J lost 4, with 7 bases in between. Germline V gives CDR1 MDHEN, CDR2 SYDVKM. CDR3 residues: CASSLLAGYGYTF. CDR3 nucleotides: TGTGCCAGCAGTTTATTAGCGGGCTATGGCTACACCTTC.

This clone was seen once. The chain joins TRBV5-4 to TRBJ2-7; perhaps TRBD1 as D (6 bases). The CDR3 is 15 amino acids. Germline V gives CDR1 SGHNT, CDR2 YYREEE (reference sequence). The V end lost 2 bases, the J end lost 0 bases, and 12 bases lay between the germline ends. Here the CDR3 reads CASSFQGQVSYEQYF. The CDR3 region has the DNA TGTGCCAGCAGCTTCCAGGGACAAGTCTCCTACGAGCAGTACTTC.

This chain joins TRBV9 and TRBJ1-2, with 7 bases identical to TRBD1. The germline gives CDR1 SGDLS, CDR2 YYNGEE. CDR3 length: 16 amino acids. The V and J ends lost 4 bases and 5 bases, in that order; junction bases with no gene match: 14. In DNA form, the CDR3 reads TGTGCCAGCAGCCCCGATGACAGGGTAATTGGATATGGCTACACCTTC. Translating it yields CASSPDDRVIGYGYTF.